Here is one T cell receptor (beta chain) with its context. V dropped 3 bases and J dropped 7; count of bases not matched to a gene: 11. The CDR3 sequence is 16 residues long. Germline values: CDR1 SGHNT, CDR2 YENEEA. This sample is drawn from a study of blood T cell repertoires in COVID-19. The repertoire was sequenced with immunoSEQ multiplex PCR; TCRdb's copy has only in-frame clones and lacks some. The table lists over 200,000 clones, 88% of them singletons, with approximately 0.66% in the top ten. This clonotype was obtained from a middle-aged man with acute or convalescent COVID-19. The sample taken for sequencing was peripheral blood. This chain joins TRBV11-3 and TRBJ2-1, with 8 positions matching TRBD1. The CDR3 nucleotides are TGTGCCAGCAGCTTCGAATCAGGGGGCCGGGAGAATGAGCAGTTCTTC. Its translation: CASSFESGGRENEQFF.